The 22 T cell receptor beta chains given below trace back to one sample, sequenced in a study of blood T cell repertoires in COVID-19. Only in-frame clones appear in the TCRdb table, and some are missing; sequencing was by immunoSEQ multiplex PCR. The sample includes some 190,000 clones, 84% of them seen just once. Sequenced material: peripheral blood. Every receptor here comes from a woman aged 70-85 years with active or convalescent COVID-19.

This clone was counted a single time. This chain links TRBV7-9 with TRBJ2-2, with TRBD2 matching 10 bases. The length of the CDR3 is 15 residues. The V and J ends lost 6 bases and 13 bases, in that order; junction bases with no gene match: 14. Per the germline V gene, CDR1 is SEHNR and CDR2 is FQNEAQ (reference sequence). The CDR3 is CASRDPGLAFMGLFF. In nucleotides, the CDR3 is TGTGCCAGCAGAGACCCGGGACTAGCGTTCATGGGGCTGTTTTTT.

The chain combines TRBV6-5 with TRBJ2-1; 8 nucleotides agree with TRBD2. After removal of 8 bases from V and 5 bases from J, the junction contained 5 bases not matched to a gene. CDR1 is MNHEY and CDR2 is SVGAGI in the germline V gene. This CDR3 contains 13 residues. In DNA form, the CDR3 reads TGTGCCAGCGGTAGCGGGAACGACAATGAGCAGTTCTTC. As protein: CASGSGNDNEQFF.

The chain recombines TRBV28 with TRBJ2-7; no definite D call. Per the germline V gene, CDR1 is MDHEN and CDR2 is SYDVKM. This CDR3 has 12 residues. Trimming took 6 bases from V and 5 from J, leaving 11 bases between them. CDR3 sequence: CASSPPADEQYF. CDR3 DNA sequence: TGTGCCAGCAGCCCCCCGGCGGACGAGCAGTACTTC.

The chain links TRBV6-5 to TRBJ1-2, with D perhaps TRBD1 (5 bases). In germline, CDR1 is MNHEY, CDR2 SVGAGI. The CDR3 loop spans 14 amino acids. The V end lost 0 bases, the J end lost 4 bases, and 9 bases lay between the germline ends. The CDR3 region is CASSYSQGTYGYTF. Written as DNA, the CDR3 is TGTGCCAGCAGTTACTCGCAGGGTACCTATGGCTACACCTTC.

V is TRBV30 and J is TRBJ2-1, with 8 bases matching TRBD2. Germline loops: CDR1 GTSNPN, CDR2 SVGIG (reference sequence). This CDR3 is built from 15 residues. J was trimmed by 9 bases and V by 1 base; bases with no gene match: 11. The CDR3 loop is CAWSETSATSGEQFF. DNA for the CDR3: TGTGCCTGGAGTGAGACTAGCGCTACGTCGGGTGAGCAGTTCTTC.

The CDR3 bases are TGTGCCAGCAGCCAAGATCCAGGGGCCACTCTTTATGGCTACACCTTC. Amino acids: CASSQDPGATLYGYTF. The chain uses TRBV3-1 (or the pseudogene TRBV3-2) and TRBJ1-2; weak D call: TRBD1 (6 bases). The CDR3 spans 16 residues. CDR1 is LGHDT, CDR2 YNNKEL, per germline (reference sequence). The ends were cut back, 0 bases at V and 5 bases at J, with 16 bases in the middle.

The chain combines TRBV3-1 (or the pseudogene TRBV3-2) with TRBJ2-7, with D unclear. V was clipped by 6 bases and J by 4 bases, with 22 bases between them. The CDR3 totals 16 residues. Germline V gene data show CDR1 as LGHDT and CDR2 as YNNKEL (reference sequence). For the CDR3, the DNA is TGTGCCAGCAGTAGAAAGTCGGCGGAATCCCCTTACGAGCAGTACTTC. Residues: CASSRKSAESPYEQYF.

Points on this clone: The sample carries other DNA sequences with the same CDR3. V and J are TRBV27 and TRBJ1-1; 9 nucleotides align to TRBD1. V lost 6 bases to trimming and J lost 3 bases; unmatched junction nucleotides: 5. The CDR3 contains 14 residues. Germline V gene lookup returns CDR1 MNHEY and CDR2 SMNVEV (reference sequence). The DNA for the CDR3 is TGTGCCAGCAGGAAACAGGGGGCTGACACTGAAGCTTTCTTT. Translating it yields CASRKQGADTEAFF.

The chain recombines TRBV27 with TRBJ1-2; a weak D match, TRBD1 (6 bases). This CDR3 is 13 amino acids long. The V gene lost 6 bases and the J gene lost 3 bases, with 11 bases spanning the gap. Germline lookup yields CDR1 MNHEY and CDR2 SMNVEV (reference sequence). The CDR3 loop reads CASSTTGHYGYTF. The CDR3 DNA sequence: TGTGCCAGCAGCACGACAGGCCACTATGGCTACACCTTC.

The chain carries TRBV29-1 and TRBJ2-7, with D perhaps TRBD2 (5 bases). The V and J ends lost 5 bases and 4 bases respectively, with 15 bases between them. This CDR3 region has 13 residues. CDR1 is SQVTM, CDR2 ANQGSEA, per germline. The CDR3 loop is CSVNRGNGYEQYF. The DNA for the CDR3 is TGCAGCGTTAATCGGGGTAATGGATACGAGCAGTACTTC.

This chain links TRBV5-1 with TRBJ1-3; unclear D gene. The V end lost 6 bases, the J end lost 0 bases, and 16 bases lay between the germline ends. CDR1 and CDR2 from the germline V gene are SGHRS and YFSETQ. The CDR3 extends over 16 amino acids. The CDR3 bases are TGCGCCAGCAAATTCTCGTTGGCAGACTCTGGAAACACCATATATTTT. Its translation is CASKFSLADSGNTIYF.

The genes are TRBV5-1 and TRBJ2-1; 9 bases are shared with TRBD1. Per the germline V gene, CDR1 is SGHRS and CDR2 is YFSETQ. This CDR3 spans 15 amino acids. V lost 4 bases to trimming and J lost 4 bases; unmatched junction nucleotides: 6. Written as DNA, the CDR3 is TGCGCCAGCAGCGTCGGGACAGGGCCTTACAATGAGCAGTTCTTC. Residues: CASSVGTGPYNEQFF.

The CDR3 DNA follows: TGTGCCAGCAGCTTAGGCCTAGGGGGAAGTAATGAGCAGTTCTTC. This encodes CASSLGLGGSNEQFF. This chain joins TRBV7-9 and TRBJ2-1, with a weak D call TRBD1 (6 bases). Germline CDR1 is SEHNR and CDR2 is FQNEAQ (reference sequence). This CDR3 is built from 15 residues. V dropped 1 base and J dropped 7 bases, with 14 bases sitting between them.

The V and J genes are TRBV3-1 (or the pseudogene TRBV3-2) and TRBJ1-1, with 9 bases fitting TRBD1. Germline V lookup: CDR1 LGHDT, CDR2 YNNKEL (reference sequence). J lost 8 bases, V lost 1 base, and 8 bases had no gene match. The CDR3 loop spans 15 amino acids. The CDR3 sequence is CASSQAGQGLLEAFF. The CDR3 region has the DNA TGTGCCAGCAGCCAAGCGGGACAGGGTCTCTTGGAAGCTTTCTTT.

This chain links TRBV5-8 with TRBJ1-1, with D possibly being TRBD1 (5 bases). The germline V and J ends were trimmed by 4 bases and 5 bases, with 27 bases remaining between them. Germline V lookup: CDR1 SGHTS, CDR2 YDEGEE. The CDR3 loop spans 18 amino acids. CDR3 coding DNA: TGTGCCAGCAGCCCGGCGACAATATCCGTCGGTGGGGGGACTGAAGCTTTCTTT. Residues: CASSPATISVGGGTEAFF.

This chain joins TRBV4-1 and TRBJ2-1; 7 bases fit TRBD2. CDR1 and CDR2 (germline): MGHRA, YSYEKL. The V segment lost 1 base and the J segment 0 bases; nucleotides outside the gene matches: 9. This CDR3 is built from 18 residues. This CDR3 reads CASSQVPGGGSSYNEQFF. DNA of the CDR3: TGCGCCAGCAGCCAAGTCCCGGGAGGCGGTAGCTCCTACAATGAGCAGTTCTTC.

CDR3 sequence (DNA): TGTGCCAGCAGCAAGGGGCCGACAGGGGGAGTGATTGCCCGCACAGATACGCAGTATTTT. Its translation is CASSKGPTGGVIARTDTQYF. V and J are TRBV28 and TRBJ2-3, with 9 bases identical to TRBD1. J was trimmed by 1 base and V by 6 bases; bases with no gene match: 20. Per germline, CDR1 MDHEN and CDR2 SYDVKM. This CDR3 has 20 residues.

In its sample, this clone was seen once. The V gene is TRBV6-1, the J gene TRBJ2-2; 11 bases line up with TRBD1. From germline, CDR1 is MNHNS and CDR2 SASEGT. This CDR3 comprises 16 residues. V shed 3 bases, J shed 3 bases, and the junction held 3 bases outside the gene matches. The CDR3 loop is CASSERTGGDTGELFF. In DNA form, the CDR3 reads TGTGCCAGCAGTGAGAGGACAGGGGGCGACACCGGGGAGCTGTTTTTT.

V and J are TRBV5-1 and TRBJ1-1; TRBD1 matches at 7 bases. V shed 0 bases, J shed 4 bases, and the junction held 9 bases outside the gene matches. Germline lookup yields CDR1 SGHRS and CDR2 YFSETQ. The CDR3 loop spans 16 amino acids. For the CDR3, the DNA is TGCGCCAGCAGCTTGGCCTCAAAGGGGGCAAGCACTGAAGCTTTCTTT. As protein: CASSLASKGASTEAFF.

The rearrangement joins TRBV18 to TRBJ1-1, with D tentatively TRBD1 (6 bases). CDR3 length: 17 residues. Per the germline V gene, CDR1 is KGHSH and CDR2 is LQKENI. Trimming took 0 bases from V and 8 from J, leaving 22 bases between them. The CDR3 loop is CASSPPGTQGPGREAFF. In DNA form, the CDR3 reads TGTGCCAGCTCACCACCAGGCACACAGGGTCCAGGTCGAGAAGCTTTCTTT.

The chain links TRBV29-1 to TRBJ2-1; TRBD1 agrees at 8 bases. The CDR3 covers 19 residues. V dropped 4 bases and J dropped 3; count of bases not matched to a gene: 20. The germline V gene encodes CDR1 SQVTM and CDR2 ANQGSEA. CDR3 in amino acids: CSVAPRQGRGGSFYNEQFF. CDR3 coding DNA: TGCAGCGTTGCCCCCAGACAGGGGCGAGGAGGATCCTTCTACAATGAGCAGTTCTTC.

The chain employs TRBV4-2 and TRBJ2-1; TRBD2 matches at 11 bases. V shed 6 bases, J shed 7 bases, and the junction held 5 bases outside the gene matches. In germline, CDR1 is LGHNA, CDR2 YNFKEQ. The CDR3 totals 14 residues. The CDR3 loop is CASRIAGGGNEQFF. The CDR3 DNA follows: TGTGCCAGCAGGATAGCGGGAGGGGGAAATGAGCAGTTCTTC.